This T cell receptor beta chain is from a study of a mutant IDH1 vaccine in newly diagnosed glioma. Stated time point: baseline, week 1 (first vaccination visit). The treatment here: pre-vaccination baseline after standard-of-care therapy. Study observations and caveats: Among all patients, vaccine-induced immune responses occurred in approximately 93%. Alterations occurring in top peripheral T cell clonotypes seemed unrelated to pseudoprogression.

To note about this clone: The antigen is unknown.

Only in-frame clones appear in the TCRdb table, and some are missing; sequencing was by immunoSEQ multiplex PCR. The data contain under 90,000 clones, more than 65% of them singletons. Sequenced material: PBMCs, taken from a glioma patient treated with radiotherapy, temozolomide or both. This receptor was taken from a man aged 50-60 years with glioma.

This CDR3 reads CASSYSWGGNQPQHF. CDR3 sequence (DNA): TGTGCCAGCAGTTACTCGTGGGGGGGAAATCAGCCCCAGCATTTT. The chain recombines TRBV6-5 with TRBJ1-5, with a tentative D call TRBD1 (5 bases). Deletions cut 0 bases from V and 4 bases from J, with 10 bases between. From germline, CDR1 is MNHEY and CDR2 SVGAGI. The CDR3 loop spans 15 amino acids.